These 21 T cell receptor beta chains originate from one sample sequenced in a study of T cells after yellow fever vaccination. TCRdb re-called the 5' RACE reads through MiXCR, storing one row per CDR3 protein. The data contain about 120,000 distinct CDR3 sequences, roughly 7.2% of them singletons. This specimen consisted of CD4+ T cells sorted from PBMCs, obtained more than 40 days after the first yellow fever vaccination. These receptors all come from a man younger than 35 who received the YFV17D yellow fever vaccine.

This clonotype occurred many times. The chain is built from TRBV5-5 and TRBJ1-6, with TRBD1 matching 9 bases. V lost 2 bases, J lost 4 bases, and 4 bases stayed unmatched. Germline V gene sequence: CDR1 SGHKS, CDR2 YYEKEE (reference sequence). This CDR3 comprises 16 residues. CDR3 bases: TGTGCCAGCAGCTTCCGGGACAGGGCTTATAATTCACCCCTCCACTTT. This sequence encodes CASSFRDRAYNSPLHF. Filled out from reference TRBV5-5 and TRBJ1-6, the complete variable domain reads DAGVTQSPTHLIKTRGQQVTLRCSPISGHKSVSWYQQVLGQGPQFIFQYYEKEERGRGNFPDRFSARQFPNYSSELNVNALLLGDSALYLCASSFRDRAYNSPLHFGNGTRLTVT.

Many counts were recorded for this clonotype. V and J are TRBV7-9 and TRBJ2-1, with D unresolved. Deletions cut 6 bases from V and 8 bases from J, with 14 bases between. CDR1 SEHNR and CDR2 FQNEAQ come from the germline V gene (reference sequence). The CDR3 runs 13 residues. The CDR3 is CASSVPPLDEQFF. CDR3 DNA: TGTGCCAGCAGTGTTCCCCCACTGGATGAGCAGTTCTTC.

The table lists this clonotype with many counts. This rearrangement joins TRBV7-2 to TRBJ2-4; 9 positions match TRBD1. CDR1 and CDR2 from the germline V gene are SGHTA and FQGNSA. J gave up 3 bases and V 5 bases, and 11 bases lay outside the gene matches. This CDR3 has 17 amino acids. The CDR3: CASSRSKTGGSKNIQYF. In DNA form, the CDR3 reads TGTGCCAGCAGCCGATCGAAGACAGGGGGAAGCAAAAACATTCAGTACTTC.

This clonotype was found many times. J is TRBJ2-1 and V is TRBV6-2 or TRBV6-3; D is perhaps TRBD2 (7 bases). V was cut by 2 bases and J by 0 bases, with 14 bases left in between. This CDR3 contains 17 residues. Germline CDR1 reads MNHEY; CDR2 reads SVGEGT. The CDR3 nucleotides are TGTGCCAGCAGTTACGGCGGGGGCCTGAGCTCCTACAATGAGCAGTTCTTC. It is translated as CASSYGGGLSSYNEQFF.

This clonotype was recorded at least ten times. The chain carries TRBV4-2 and TRBJ2-1; D gene ambiguous. The V end lost 1 base, the J end lost 8 bases, and 9 bases lay between the germline ends. CDR3 length: 13 amino acids. Germline loops: CDR1 LGHNA, CDR2 YNFKEQ. The CDR3 sequence is CASSQVSFDEQFF. As DNA, the CDR3 is TGTGCCAGCAGCCAAGTCTCATTCGATGAGCAGTTCTTC.

This clonotype showed up just a few times. This chain uses TRBV12-3 or TRBV12-4 with TRBJ1-1; perhaps TRBD1 as D (6 bases). V shed 9 bases and J shed 10 bases, with 21 bases lying between them. The CDR3 runs to 13 residues. This chain's CDR3 is CASMAGTGYVAFF. The DNA of the CDR3 is TGTGCCAGTATGGCCGGCACAGGGTACGTAGCTTTCTTT.

This clonotype was found many times. One junction end does not reproduce the germline sequence, and a read error may be involved. The rearrangement links TRBV28 to TRBJ2-4; D not certain. The CDR3 loop spans 13 amino acids. Germline CDR1 and CDR2: MDHEN and SYDVKM. For the CDR3, the DNA is TGTGCCAGCAGTAGGCAGTCCAAAAATATTCAGTACTTC. Its translation is CASSRQSKNIQYF.

This clonotype was observed at least ten times. The chain employs TRBV7-2 and TRBJ1-2; D possibly corresponds to TRBD1 (5 bases). This CDR3 spans 12 amino acids. V lost 5 bases and J lost 4, with 8 bases in between. CDR1 SGHTA and CDR2 FQGNSA come from the germline V gene. The chain's CDR3 is CASSPDTYGYTF. In DNA, the CDR3 is TGTGCCAGCAGCCCGGACACCTATGGCTACACCTTC.

This clonotype was seen at least ten times. The rearrangement joins TRBV21-1 to TRBJ2-7; whether TRBD1, the table's D call, matches the DNA was not checked. TRBV21-1 is reported as a pseudogene. This CDR3 is built from 13 residues. CDR3 sequence (DNA): TGTGCCAGCAGCAACCGGGACAGGTACGAGCAGTACGTC. It codes for CASSNRDRYEQYV.

This clonotype was counted at least ten times. The rearrangement joins TRBV6-2 or TRBV6-3 to TRBJ2-1, with 8 bases fitting TRBD2. This CDR3 has 15 amino acids. With V trimmed by 6 bases and J by 9 bases, 13 bases remained unmatched. Germline loops: CDR1 MNHEY, CDR2 SVGEGT. Written as DNA, the CDR3 is TGTGCCAGCAGCCCTTTTCGCGGGGGGCTCGCTGAGCAGTTCTTC. Amino acids: CASSPFRGGLAEQFF.

This clonotype was observed many times. The chain uses TRBV20-1 and TRBJ2-3; TRBD2 is a possible D gene (6 bases). The CDR3 is 11 amino acids. The germline V and J ends were trimmed by 6 bases and 9 bases, with 13 bases remaining between them. The germline CDR1 and CDR2 sequences are DFQATT and SNEGSKA (reference sequence). The CDR3 sequence is CSAPSRGTQYF. CDR3 bases: TGCAGTGCCCCTAGCCGGGGGACGCAGTATTTT.

This clonotype was counted a few times. V and J are TRBV5-4 and TRBJ1-1; D remains ambiguous. V lost 0 bases, J lost 3 bases, and 12 bases lay in between. The CDR3 has 15 amino acids. Germline-derived CDR1 and CDR2 are SGHNT and YYREEE (reference sequence). DNA of the CDR3: TGTGCCAGCAGCTTGGGACGGTTTGTGGACACTGAAGCTTTCTTT. The encoded protein is CASSLGRFVDTEAFF.

This clonotype was counted ten times or more. The rearrangement uses TRBV5-1 and TRBJ2-3, with no clear D. The V gene's germline CDR1 is SGHRS and CDR2 YFSETQ. V was clipped by 3 bases and J by 2 bases, with 19 bases between them. The CDR3 totals 17 residues. CDR3 protein: CASSSGTAQVITDTQYF. Written as DNA, the CDR3 is TGCGCCAGCAGCTCCGGAACAGCGCAAGTTATCACAGATACGCAGTATTTT.

Many counts were recorded for this clonotype. The chain carries TRBV2 and TRBJ1-2; D not certain. The germline V gene has CDR1 SNHLY and CDR2 FYNNEI. With 10 bases removed from V and 7 bases from J, the gap between germline ends came to 16 bases. The CDR3 sequence is 12 residues long. The CDR3 bases are TGTGCCACTACGGACGTCGGTCGTGGCTACACCTTC. It is translated as CATTDVGRGYTF.

The chain uses TRBV10-1 and TRBJ2-3; D uncertain. Germline lookup yields CDR1 WNHNN and CDR2 SYGVQD (reference sequence). Trimming stripped 5 bases from V and 6 bases from J, with 12 bases between. CDR3 length equals 13 residues. The CDR3 DNA is TGCGCCAGCAGTTTGCAGGCCCCGGATACGCAGTATTTT. Protein sequence: CASSLQAPDTQYF.

This clonotype has just a few counts. V usage is TRBV6-5 and J usage is TRBJ2-4; a weak D match, TRBD1 (5 bases). Germline V CDR1 and CDR2: MNHEY, SVGAGI. CDR3 size: 14 residues. V lost 7 bases, J lost 9 bases, and 19 bases lay in between. The CDR3 DNA reads as TGTGCCAGCACTTCGAAGGGGTACAGTAGCATTCAGTACTTC. Translation: CASTSKGYSSIQYF.

This clonotype showed up many times. The rearrangement joins TRBV25-1 to TRBJ2-1; D is unclear. The germline CDR1 and CDR2 sequences are MGHDK and SYGVNS. V shed 0 bases and J shed 10 bases, with 7 bases lying between them. The length of the CDR3 is 12 residues. DNA for the CDR3: TGTGCCAGCAGTGAATACTTAGTCGAGCAGTTCTTC. Its translation is CASSEYLVEQFF.

This clonotype was observed at least ten times. This chain joins TRBV7-2 and TRBJ2-3; 8 nucleotides agree with TRBD2. The CDR3 is 14 residues long. V shed 6 bases and J 0 bases; nucleotides not matched to a gene: 2. Germline V CDR1 and CDR2: SGHTA, FQGNSA. The CDR3 is CASRIAGSTDTQYF. The CDR3 coding sequence is TGTGCCAGCAGAATAGCGGGGAGCACAGATACGCAGTATTTT.

The rearrangement uses TRBV11-1 and TRBJ2-2; D ambiguous. The germline CDR1 and CDR2 sequences are SGHAT and FQDESV (reference sequence). The CDR3 covers 16 residues. V was shortened by 1 base and J by 4 bases, with 13 bases between the two germline ends. The CDR3 coding sequence is TGTGCCAGCAGCTTAGGTCGGATCAGAAGCACCGGGGAGCTGTTTTTT. Its protein is CASSLGRIRSTGELFF.

In this sample, this clonotype turned up many times. V and J are TRBV30 and TRBJ2-7; D perhaps matches TRBD1 (5 bases). The V gene's germline CDR1 is GTSNPN and CDR2 SVGIG (reference sequence). The V gene lost 4 bases and the J gene lost 4 bases, with 14 bases spanning the gap. The CDR3 contains 13 residues. The CDR3: CAWNPPQGYEQYF. The CDR3 DNA follows: TGTGCCTGGAACCCCCCTCAGGGATACGAGCAGTACTTC.

This clonotype has at least ten counts. The genes are TRBV5-1 and TRBJ2-3; TRBD1 might be the D (5 bases). CDR1 and CDR2 from the germline V gene are SGHRS and YFSETQ. There are 16 residues in the CDR3. Trimming shortened V by 4 bases and J by 6 bases, and 21 bases separated the two germline ends. This CDR3 reads CASSPFQGPLGDTQYF. DNA of the CDR3: TGCGCCAGCAGCCCCTTCCAGGGTCCCCTAGGGGATACGCAGTATTTT.